The 4 T cell receptor beta chains listed next were all sequenced from one sample in a study of blood T cells in healthy people across ages. For the second PCR, which ran for roughly 7 to 11 cycles, a sample-barcoded 5' primer and a J-beta primer mix were used. Using its own MiXCR run on the 5' RACE reads, TCRdb lists one record per CDR3 protein. The sample includes 660,000 or so distinct CDR3 sequences, roughly 58% seen only once; the top ten take approximately 37%. Sequencing was performed on blood. The source of these receptors is a man in his 60s in good health.

This chain joins TRBV10-3 and TRBJ2-3, with D maybe TRBD2 (7 bases). The V end lost 6 bases, the J end lost 5 bases, and 15 bases lay between the germline ends. The CDR3 has 14 amino acids. CDR1 is ENHRY and CDR2 is SYGVKD in the germline V gene. The CDR3 DNA reads TGTGCCATCAGGGGGGGGGCAACAGGAGATACGCAGTATTTT. This encodes CAIRGGATGDTQYF.

Comments on this clonotype: Since a much larger clone is just one base distant, this may be a read error. The V gene is TRBV7-2, the J gene TRBJ2-3; a possible D gene is TRBD1 (6 bases). CDR1 and CDR2 from the germline V gene are SGHTA and FQGNSA. CDR3 size: 16 residues. The chain's CDR3 is CASSPQGSTIPDAQYF. The CDR3 DNA is TGTGCCAGCAGCCCCCAGGGGAGTACAATCCCAGATGCGCAGTATTTT.

This rearrangement joins TRBV12-3 or TRBV12-4 to TRBJ2-4; weak D call: TRBD1 (6 bases). V dropped 5 bases and J dropped 13 bases, with 15 bases sitting between them. The CDR3 extends over 12 amino acids. CDR3 in amino acids: CASSTSQGRQYF. In DNA, the CDR3 is TGTGCCAGCAGTACCAGCCAGGGGCGGCAGTACTTC.

The chain has TRBV5-1 and TRBJ2-1, with 9 bases aligning to TRBD1. Germline V gives CDR1 SGHRS, CDR2 YFSETQ. This CDR3 has 15 residues. The ends lost 3 bases at V and 5 bases at J; junction bases unmatched: 6. This CDR3 is CASSSGQGYHNEQFF. CDR3 coding DNA: TGCGCCAGCAGCTCTGGACAGGGGTATCACAATGAGCAGTTCTTC.